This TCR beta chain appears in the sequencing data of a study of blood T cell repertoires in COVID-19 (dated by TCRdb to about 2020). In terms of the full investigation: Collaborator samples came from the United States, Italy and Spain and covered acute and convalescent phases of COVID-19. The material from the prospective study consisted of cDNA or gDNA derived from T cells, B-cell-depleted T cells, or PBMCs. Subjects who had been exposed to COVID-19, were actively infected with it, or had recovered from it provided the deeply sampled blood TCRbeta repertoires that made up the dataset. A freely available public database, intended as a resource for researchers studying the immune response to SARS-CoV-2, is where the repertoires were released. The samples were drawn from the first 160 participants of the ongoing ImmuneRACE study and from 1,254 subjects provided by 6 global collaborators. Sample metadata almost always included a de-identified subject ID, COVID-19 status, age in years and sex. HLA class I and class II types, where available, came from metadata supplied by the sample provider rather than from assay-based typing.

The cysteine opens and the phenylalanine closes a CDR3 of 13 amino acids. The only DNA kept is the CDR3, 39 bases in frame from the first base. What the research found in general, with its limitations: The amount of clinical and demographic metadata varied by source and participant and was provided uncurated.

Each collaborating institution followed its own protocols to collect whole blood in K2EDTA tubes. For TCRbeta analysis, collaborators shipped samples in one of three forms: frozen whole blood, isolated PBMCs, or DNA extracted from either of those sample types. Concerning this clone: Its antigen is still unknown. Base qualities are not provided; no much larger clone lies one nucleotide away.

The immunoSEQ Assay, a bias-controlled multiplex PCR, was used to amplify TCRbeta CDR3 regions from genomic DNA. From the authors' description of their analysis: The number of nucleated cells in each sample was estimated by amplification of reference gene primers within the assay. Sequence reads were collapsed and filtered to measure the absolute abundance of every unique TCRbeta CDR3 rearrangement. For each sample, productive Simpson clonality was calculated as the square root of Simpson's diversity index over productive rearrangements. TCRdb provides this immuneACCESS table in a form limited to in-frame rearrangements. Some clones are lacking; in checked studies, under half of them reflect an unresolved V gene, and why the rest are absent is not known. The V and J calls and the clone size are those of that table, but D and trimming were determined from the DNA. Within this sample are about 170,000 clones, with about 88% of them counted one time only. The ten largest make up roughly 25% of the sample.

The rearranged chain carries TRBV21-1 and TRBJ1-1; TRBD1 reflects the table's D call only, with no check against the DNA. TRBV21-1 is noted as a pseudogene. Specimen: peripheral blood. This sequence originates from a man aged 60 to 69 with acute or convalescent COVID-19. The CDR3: CASRTGGGTEAFF. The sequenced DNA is TGTGCCAGCAGGACAGGGGGTGGTACTGAAGCTTTCTTT.